Below are 18 T cell receptor beta chains sequenced from a single sample in a study of Ad26.COV2.S vaccination and SARS-CoV-2 variants. The treatment is: about 20 received Ad26.COV2.S at low or high dose, single or two shots; about 5 received placebo; per-sample allocation not given. Collection of the samples took place on day 63 after the first injection of vaccine or placebo. TCRdb keeps only in-frame clones here, not all; method: immunoSEQ multiplex PCR. The sample records more than 300,000 clones, 85% to 90% being singletons. The starting material was peripheral blood, obtained in a trial of Ad26.COV2.S vaccine versus placebo. These receptor sequences come from a person aged 18-60 years who received the Ad26.COV2.S COVID-19 vaccine or a placebo.

V gene TRBV11-3 combines with J gene TRBJ2-7, with a tentative D call TRBD1 (6 bases). In germline, CDR1 is SGHNT, CDR2 YENEEA. CDR3 length: 13 residues. The V gene lost 3 bases and the J gene lost 3 bases, with 9 bases spanning the gap. Written as DNA, the CDR3 is TGTGCCAGCAGCTTCATGACAGGCTACGAGCAGTACTTC. Translating gives CASSFMTGYEQYF.

J is TRBJ1-5 and V is TRBV7-2, with D unresolved. The germline V and J ends were trimmed by 1 base and 1 base, with 8 bases remaining between them. The V gene's germline CDR1 is SGHTA and CDR2 FQGNSA. The CDR3 is made up of 15 amino acids. The CDR3: CASSLVGESNQPQHF. The CDR3 nucleotides are TGTGCCAGCAGCTTAGTCGGGGAGAGCAATCAGCCCCAGCATTTT.

This clone occurred once. The rearrangement links TRBV6-5 to TRBJ1-4, with 8 bases lining up with TRBD1. This CDR3 is 14 amino acids long. The V and J ends lost 2 bases and 11 bases, in that order; junction bases with no gene match: 7. Per germline, CDR1 MNHEY and CDR2 SVGAGI. The CDR3 nucleotides read TGTGCCAGCAGTTACCTAACAGGGGGGGGTAAACTGTTTTTT. This encodes CASSYLTGGGKLFF.

The genes are TRBV20-1 and TRBJ1-3; D ambiguous. Germline V gene sequence: CDR1 DFQATT, CDR2 SNEGSKA (reference sequence). CDR3 length equals 13 residues. Trimming removed 3 bases at V and 6 bases at J, with 12 bases between. CDR3 coding DNA: TGCAGTGCTAGTGGCAGCAGCAAAAACACCATATATTTT. Translating gives CSASGSSKNTIYF.

V usage is TRBV25-1 and J usage is TRBJ1-5; unclear D gene. In germline, CDR1 is MGHDK, CDR2 SYGVNS. Trimming took 3 bases from V and 6 from J, leaving 9 bases between them. This CDR3 contains 13 residues. The CDR3 here is CASSELKGQPQHF. The CDR3 DNA is TGTGCCAGCAGTGAGTTGAAGGGTCAGCCCCAGCATTTT.

The rearrangement uses TRBV7-2 and TRBJ2-3, with 12 bases aligning to TRBD2. Germline V lookup: CDR1 SGHTA, CDR2 FQGNSA. The CDR3 contains 16 residues. V shed 4 bases, J shed 6 bases, and the junction held 8 bases outside the gene matches. CDR3 loop: CASSYLAGGPWDTQYF. DNA for the CDR3: TGTGCCAGCAGCTATCTAGCGGGGGGGCCGTGGGATACGCAGTATTTT.

The rearrangement links TRBV12-3 or TRBV12-4 to TRBJ2-7, with D perhaps TRBD1 or TRBD2 (5 bases each). This CDR3 comprises 13 residues. V was pared by 3 bases and J by 3 bases, with 9 bases between. The CDR3 sequence: CASSFGGDYEQYF. The CDR3 DNA is TGTGCCAGCAGTTTTGGGGGAGACTACGAGCAGTACTTC.

CDR3 nucleotides: TGTGCCAGCAGCTCCGCATGGAACGAAGCTTTCTTT. Translation gives CASSSAWNEAFF. The chain is built from TRBV5-4 and TRBJ1-1; the D is unclear. The CDR3 has 12 residues. V lost 3 bases to trimming and J lost 8 bases, with 11 bases between them. CDR1 and CDR2 (germline): SGHNT, YYREEE (reference sequence).

The chain joins TRBV11-2 to TRBJ2-3, with 7 positions matching TRBD2. V lost 5 bases to trimming and J lost 0 bases; unmatched junction nucleotides: 11. Germline V gene data show CDR1 as SGHAT and CDR2 as FQNNGV. The CDR3 covers 17 residues. CDR3 sequence (DNA): TGTGCCAGCAGCCCCGGGACTAAACAACTGAGCACAGATACGCAGTATTTT. Protein product: CASSPGTKQLSTDTQYF.

The J gene is TRBJ2-3, the V gene TRBV11-3, with unresolved D. The V end lost 3 bases, the J end lost 5 bases, and 9 bases lay between the germline ends. This CDR3 is 13 amino acids long. Per germline, CDR1 SGHNT and CDR2 YENEEA. CDR3 loop: CASSFRAGDTQYF. The CDR3 DNA sequence: TGTGCCAGCAGCTTTCGGGCCGGAGATACGCAGTATTTT.

This chain uses TRBV7-6 with TRBJ2-5, with D hard to call. CDR3 length equals 11 residues. Germline CDR1 reads SGHVS; CDR2 reads FNYEAQ. The V gene lost 3 bases and the J gene lost 1 base, with 0 bases spanning the gap. The CDR3 reads CASSFQETQYF. CDR3 DNA sequence: TGTGCCAGCAGCTTCCAAGAGACCCAGTACTTC.

In nucleotides, the CDR3 is TGTGCCAGCAGTTACAAGAGGGGGGATCGGGGGCGCGCAGATACGCAGTATTTT. Protein product: CASSYKRGDRGRADTQYF. The rearrangement links TRBV6-2 or TRBV6-3 to TRBJ2-3; D may correspond to TRBD1 or TRBD2 (6 bases each). The length of the CDR3 is 18 residues. CDR1 is MNHEY, CDR2 SVGEGT, per germline. With 2 bases removed from V and 4 bases from J, the gap between germline ends came to 22 bases.

J is TRBJ1-6 and V is TRBV9; TRBD1 aligns across 11 bases. V shed 3 bases, J shed 5 bases, and the junction held 4 bases outside the gene matches. Germline values: CDR1 SGDLS, CDR2 YYNGEE. The CDR3 extends over 16 amino acids. The CDR3: CASSAGQGAHNSPLHF. The CDR3 DNA follows: TGTGCCAGCAGCGCAGGACAGGGGGCGCATAATTCACCCCTCCACTTT.

This clone has only one observation. This chain joins TRBV23-1 and TRBJ1-1, with D possibly TRBD1 on 5 matching bases. TRBV23-1 is an ORF; its function is uncertain. V was clipped by 8 bases and J by 2 bases, with 18 bases between them. The CDR3 consists of 15 residues. In DNA form, the CDR3 reads TGCGCCAGCTTCCCGGTCGGGGGAAGTAACACTGAAGCTTTCTTT. This codes for CASFPVGGSNTEAFF.

The chain combines TRBV9 with TRBJ1-6; D gene ambiguous. V was clipped by 2 bases and J by 0 bases, with 15 bases between them. The CDR3 is 18 amino acids. Germline-derived CDR1 and CDR2 are SGDLS and YYNGEE. The CDR3 reads CASSVQATPSSYNSPLHF. The CDR3 nucleotides read TGTGCCAGCAGCGTCCAGGCTACCCCGAGCTCCTATAATTCACCCCTCCACTTT.

The chain carries TRBV29-1 and TRBJ1-1; perhaps TRBD1 as D (6 bases). The CDR3 spans 14 residues. V was cut by 4 bases and J by 6 bases, with 18 bases left in between. Germline-derived CDR1 and CDR2 are SQVTM and ANQGSEA. The CDR3 here is CSVVVQGRRAEAFF. The CDR3 region has the DNA TGCAGCGTTGTAGTACAGGGCCGAAGGGCTGAAGCTTTCTTT.

The chain has TRBV5-1 and TRBJ1-1; 12 bases line up with TRBD1. The ends lost 7 bases at V and 5 bases at J; junction bases unmatched: 12. The germline CDR1 and CDR2 sequences are SGHRS and YFSETQ. This CDR3 has 16 residues. Here the CDR3 DNA reads TGCGCCAGCGCGACACAGGGACAGGGGGCAGGGACTGAAGCTTTCTTT. Protein product: CASATQGQGAGTEAFF.

This rearrangement joins TRBV29-1 to TRBJ1-2, with TRBD1 identical over 10 bases. V gave up 4 bases and J gave up 5 bases; unmatched junction bases: 10. The CDR3 is 15 residues long. CDR1 is SQVTM, CDR2 ANQGSEA, per germline. CDR3 amino acids: CSVAKGTGVGYGYTF. The CDR3 DNA reads TGCAGCGTTGCTAAAGGGACAGGGGTTGGGTATGGCTACACCTTC.